This TCR beta chain was documented in a study of OX40 agonist ivuxolimab in advanced cancers. Across the study: The patients' treatment was ivuxolimab, an agonistic anti-OX40 (CD134) antibody. Intravenous ivuxolimab at 0.01 to 10 mg/kg was given to patients every 2 weeks. Study-wide results and caveats: Certain nonresponders additionally had low normalized T-cell clonal expansion.

The table came from immunoSEQ multiplex PCR; TCRdb's copy has only in-frame clones and leaves some out. The data show over 80,000 clones, roughly four fifths seen once. Note on this clone: Its antigen remains unknown.

Sample: CD4+ or CD8+ T cells sorted from blood, taken in a trial of the OX40 agonist ivuxolimab. The source is an adult with an advanced solid tumor such as melanoma, head and neck, liver or kidney cancer.

The CDR3 DNA sequence: TGTGCCAGCACCCGGACAGGGAAGGATGGCTACACCTTC. Its protein product is CASTRTGKDGYTF. The gene calls are TRBV6-5 and TRBJ1-2; TRBD1 aligns across 8 bases. Germline V gives CDR1 MNHEY, CDR2 SVGAGI. This CDR3 contains 13 residues. V dropped 7 bases and J dropped 6; count of bases not matched to a gene: 7.